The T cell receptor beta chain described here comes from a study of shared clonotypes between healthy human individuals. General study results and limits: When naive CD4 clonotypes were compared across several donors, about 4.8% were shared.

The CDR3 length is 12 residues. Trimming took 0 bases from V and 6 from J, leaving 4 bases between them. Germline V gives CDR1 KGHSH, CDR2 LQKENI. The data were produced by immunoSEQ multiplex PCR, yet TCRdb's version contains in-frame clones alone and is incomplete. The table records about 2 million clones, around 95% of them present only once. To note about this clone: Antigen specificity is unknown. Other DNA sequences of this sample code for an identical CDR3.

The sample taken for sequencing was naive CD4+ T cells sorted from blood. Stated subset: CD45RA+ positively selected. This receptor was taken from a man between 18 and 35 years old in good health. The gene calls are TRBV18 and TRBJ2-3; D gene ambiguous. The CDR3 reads CASSPPSDTQYF. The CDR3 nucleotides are TGTGCCAGCTCACCACCTTCGGATACGCAGTATTTT.